This T cell receptor (beta chain) was sequenced in a study of shared clonotypes between healthy human individuals. Using immunoSEQ multiplex PCR, the repertoire was profiled, and TCRdb retains in-frame clones only, with some absent. The sample lists some 2,000,000 clones; approximately 94% were seen once. The naive CD8 population came from CD45RO-negative cells selected for CCR7, without terminally differentiated effector memory CD45RA+ cells. Study results and limitations: In the sorted subsets, rarefaction showed sequencing was incomplete despite large depth. The represented genetic and exposure-history diversity was limited by the small number of donors. Naive subsets generally had larger estimated richness than memory subsets.

On this clone: As yet, its antigen is unknown. This same CDR3 is encoded by further DNA sequences in the sample.

Germline-derived CDR1 and CDR2 are SGHRS and YFSETQ. The V end was cut by 4 bases, the J end by 2 bases, with 13 bases between. The CDR3 has 14 amino acids. Sequenced material: naive CD8+ T cells sorted from blood. The receptor was isolated from a man between 18 and 35 years old in good health. This chain links TRBV5-1 with TRBJ2-7; a possible D gene is TRBD2 (5 bases). The DNA of the CDR3 is TGCGCCAGCAGCCTTTTTTCCGGGACCTACGAGCAGTACTTC. It yields the protein CASSLFSGTYEQYF.